This T cell receptor (beta chain) originates from a study of T cell responses to AZD1222 COVID-19 vaccine (dated by TCRdb to the early 2020s). General notes on the study: Because spike-specific TCR depth and breadth did not differ between the two schedules, AZD1222 recipients who got a second dose at roughly 4 weeks were pooled with those who got a second dose at roughly 12 weeks. A total of approximately 240 trial participants underwent TCR sequencing, of whom about 210 had received two doses of AZD1222 and roughly 26 had received two doses of the MenACWY control vaccine. Enrollment into the trials was organized by age into subgroups of 18-55, 56-69 and 70-plus years, and those subgroups contained approximately 160, 26 and 62 TCR-sequenced participants, respectively.

What the research found in general, with its limitations: The vaccine-associated CD4 TCRs covered the entire spike protein, and the dominant responses fell in regions 160-218 and 743-854. No day 14 peak-response samples were available, so repertoires were characterized only after the peak T cell response. Conclusions about previously exposed vaccinees are limited because only a handful of AZD1222 recipients were SARS-CoV-2 seropositive at baseline. After two AZD1222 doses, spike-specific TCR breadth and depth were significantly higher than at day 0 and than in MenACWY recipients. Most participants were white British and females outnumbered males, and the authors suggested that clonal diversity may have been underestimated. Reportedly, almost half of the unique spike-specific TCRs recognized epitopes lying outside the regions that are mutated in the B.1.351 and B.1.1.7 variants. In the small 56-69-year group, the increase in depth fell short of significance, most likely because of low power.

To note about this clone: This receptor's antigen is unknown. No base-level quality is on record; no much larger clone is a single base apart.

The CDR3 regions of human TCRbeta chains were subjected to immunosequencing. On the authors' methods: Repertoire TCRs were matched against a reference library of SARS-CoV-2-specific TCRs generated with the MIRA antigen-specificity platform. Breadth was defined as the fraction of unique TCRs that were SARS-CoV-2-associated, and depth was defined as the fraction of total T cells that were SARS-CoV-2-associated. Using the MIRA data, each spike-specific TCR was assigned both to the spike region to which the TCR was reactive and to a CD4 or CD8 class. Log10-transformed breadth and depth values were compared by one-way ANOVA with Sidak's multiple comparisons tests. TCRdb provides this immuneACCESS table in a form limited to in-frame rearrangements. Some clones are lacking; in checked studies, under half of them reflect an unresolved V gene, and why the rest are absent is not known. Clone size and V and J calls were adopted from that table, with D and trimming inferred from the DNA. Recorded for this sample are 150,000 to 200,000 clones; just over 90% of them occurred a single time. About 2.8% of the sample is taken by the ten largest.

According to the study, the label for this sample's time point signals: baseline before first vaccination. Vaccinee samples were obtained from the UK trials COV001 and COV002, which included a single-blind randomized controlled phase 2/3 trial of AZD1222 (ChAdOx1 nCoV-19) in healthy adults. Trial participant PBMC samples were collected at day 0 and day 28 after the second dose for TCRbeta chain sequencing. CDR1 and CDR2 were assigned from the germline V gene (reference sequence) as LGHDT and YNNKEL. The CDR3 goes from the cysteine to the phenylalanine over 12 residues. The DNA shown is the 36-base CDR3, in frame from base 1. V and J lose 3 bases and 7 bases, and a span of 7 bases separates them.

This receptor chain uses TRBV3-1 (or the pseudogene TRBV3-2) and TRBJ2-1, with the D gene not confidently named. The source was peripheral blood, collected on day 0 of AZD1222 vaccination. The sequence was collected from an adult in good health. The sequenced DNA is TGTGCCAGCAGCCATGTCGGAAATGAGCAGTTCTTC. This yields the protein CASSHVGNEQFF.